A selection of T cell receptor beta chains follows, all from one sample in a study of cytomegalovirus exposure and HLA in healthy donors. Sequencing was performed with immunoSEQ multiplex PCR; in TCRdb, only in-frame clones are kept and a portion is missing. The sample comprises almost 85,000 clones, around 80% of which are singletons, and 2% to 3% rests with the top ten. Source material: PBMCs. The receptor set was obtained from a male donor in good health and CMV-seropositive. CDR3s include the opening cysteine and the closing phenylalanine or tryptophan. The D gene is left open where the match is weak. The size field is filled for only some rows; it gives once, few, many or a size class.

j_call v_call d_call clone_size cdr3_nt cdr3_aa
TRBJ2-5 TRBV7-7 NA NA TGTGCCAGCAGCGACACAGGGATGGAGACCCAGTACTTC CASSDTGMETQYF
TRBJ2-3 TRBV19 TRBD2 NA TGTGCCAGTAGTACAGGGACTAGCGGGAGAGGGGCGACAGATACGCAGTATTTT CASSTGTSGRGATDTQYF
TRBJ2-5 TRBV4-1 TRBD2 NA TGCGCCAGCAGCCAAGAGGGATCGGCGGGAGGGGGAGAGACCCAGTACTTC CASSQEGSAGGGETQYF
TRBJ2-7 TRBV19 NA once TGTGCCAGTAGTACCCGTGGGGGGACCTACGAGCAGTACTTC CASSTRGGTYEQYF
TRBJ1-2 TRBV6-1 TRBD1 NA TGTGCCAGCAGTCCATCGACAGGGCCCTATGGCTACACCTTC CASSPSTGPYGYTF
TRBJ1-4 TRBV6-6 TRBD1 NA TGTGCCAGCAGTTTAGCAGGGGGCTGGTCTAATGAAAAACTGTTTTTT CASSLAGGWSNEKLFF
TRBJ2-7 TRBV28 NA NA TGTGCCAGCATATCTGCGGGGACAGTCTACGAGCAGTACTTC CASISAGTVYEQYF
TRBJ1-1 TRBV28 NA NA TGTGCCAGCAGGGACAGCCTGAACACTGAAGCTTTCTTT CASRDSLNTEAFF
TRBJ1-1 TRBV5-6 NA NA TGTGCCAGCAGCTTAGGGGTATTGAACACTGAAGCTTTCTTT CASSLGVLNTEAFF
TRBJ1-4 TRBV6-4 TRBD1 NA TGTGCCAGCAGTGGCGTAGGGGACAGGGGGTCGGTAACTAATGAAAAACTGTTTTTT CASSGVGDRGSVTNEKLFF
TRBJ2-1 TRBV2 NA NA TGTGCCAGCAGCTCGTGGGAGGACGTTTATTACAATGAGCAGTTCTTC CASSSWEDVYYNEQFF
TRBJ2-7 TRBV5-4 TRBD2 NA TGTGCCAGCAGCCAAGCCAGACCCGGGACTAGCGGGGGGGCCTACGAGCAGTACTTC CASSQARPGTSGGAYEQYF
TRBJ1-1 TRBV28 NA NA TGTGCCAGCAGTTGGCCGCGGGGACCGACTGAAGCTTTCTTT CASSWPRGPTEAFF
TRBJ1-1 TRBV5-4 NA NA TGTGCCAGCGCCATAGCTGGGAGGGTGACCTCTGAAGCTTTCTTT CASAIAGRVTSEAFF
TRBJ2-5 TRBV2 TRBD2 once TGTGCCAGCAGTAATGGGCAACTAGCGGAGGACCAAGAGACCCAGTACTTC CASSNGQLAEDQETQYF
TRBJ1-1 TRBV9 NA NA TGTGCCAGCAGCGTATCGGGGGGTACTGAAGCTTTCTTT CASSVSGGTEAFF
TRBJ2-1 TRBV7-2 NA few TGTGCCAGCAGCTTACTGACGGGAGAGGGACATGAGCAGTTCTTC CASSLLTGEGHEQFF
TRBJ1-3 TRBV9 TRBD1 NA TGTGCCAGCAGCGTAGCTATAGGGCAGGGGGCTGGAAACACCATATATTTT CASSVAIGQGAGNTIYF
TRBJ2-5 TRBV30 NA NA TGTGCCTGGAAGGGGGGGGGTGAGACCCAGTACTTC CAWKGGGETQYF
TRBJ2-2 TRBV19 TRBD2 NA TGTGCCAGTAGTACTAGCGGGAGAGGTGTCGGGGAGCTGTTTTTT CASSTSGRGVGELFF
TRBJ2-7 TRBV7-2 NA once TGTGCCAGCAGGGAGACAGGCCTTGGCTACGAGCAGTACTTC CASRETGLGYEQYF
TRBJ2-1 TRBV5-1 NA NA TGCGCCAGCAGCTTACGGGAGTACGTTAATGAGCAGTTCTTC CASSLREYVNEQFF
TRBJ2-7 TRBV6-1 NA once TGTGCCAGCAGTGAGGCGGGGGCAGGCGGCTACGAGCAGTACTTC CASSEAGAGGYEQYF
TRBJ2-7 TRBV28 TRBD2 NA TGTGCCAGCGGGACTAGCGGCTCCTACGAGCAGTACTTC CASGTSGSYEQYF
TRBJ1-2 TRBV5-6 TRBD1 NA TGTGCCAGCAGCTTCAAGGGGGCGCCGGCTAACTATGGCTACACCTTC CASSFKGAPANYGYTF
TRBJ1-2 TRBV5-4 NA few TGTGCCAGCAGCTTGCCCATAGGGGATGGCTACACCTTC CASSLPIGDGYTF
TRBJ2-7 TRBV20-1 NA NA TGCAGTGCTAGTTCGGACGAGCAGTACTTC CSASSDEQYF
TRBJ2-7 TRBV20-1 TRBD1 NA TGCAGTACCGACAGGGGCTACGAGCAGTACTTC CSTDRGYEQYF
TRBJ2-1 TRBV4-3 NA NA TGCGCCAGCAGCCAAGGCAGGGGGGAGTACGATGAGCAGTTCTTC CASSQGRGEYDEQFF
TRBJ2-2 TRBV13 NA NA TGTGCCAGCAGCTCCCCGGGCACCGGGGAGCTGTTTTTT CASSSPGTGELFF
TRBJ2-5 TRBV29-1 TRBD1 NA TGCAGCGTTGCGGTAGACAGGGTCCAAGAGACCCAGTACTTC CSVAVDRVQETQYF
TRBJ2-6 TRBV28 NA NA TGTGCCAGCAGCCCCCATGACACTGGGGCCAACGTCCTGACTTTC CASSPHDTGANVLTF
TRBJ2-5 TRBV25-1 NA NA TGTGCCAGCAGTGATGTCAACGGGGAAGTGGAAGAGACCCAGTACTTC CASSDVNGEVEETQYF
TRBJ1-5 TRBV6-5 NA NA TGTGCCAGCAGCACGGGCAGGGATCAGCCCCAGCATTTT CASSTGRDQPQHF
TRBJ2-2 TRBV7-3 NA NA TGTGCCAGCAGCCATAGCGGGAACACCGGGGAGCTGTTTTTT CASSHSGNTGELFF
TRBJ2-2 TRBV6-1 NA NA TGTGCCAGCAGTCCCAGGGGATGGGAGCTGTTTTTT CASSPRGWELFF
TRBJ2-4 TRBV25-1 NA NA TGTGCCAGCAGTGAATTAGCAGAAAACATTCAGTACTTC CASSELAENIQYF
TRBJ1-5 TRBV19 NA few TGTGCCAGTAGCTTAGAGCCACGGGGCAATCAGCCCCAGCATTTT CASSLEPRGNQPQHF
TRBJ2-7 TRBV5-4 TRBD2 NA TGTGCCAGCAGCTTGGTGGGATACGGACTAGCGGGAGGGTTGTCCTACGAGCAGTACTTC CASSLVGYGLAGGLSYEQYF
TRBJ1-2 TRBV19 TRBD1 once TGTGCCAGTAGTTCTGACAGGGGAAGGTATGGCTACACCTTC CASSSDRGRYGYTF
TRBJ2-1 TRBV6-1 NA NA TGTGCCAGCACGAAGGGGTACAATGAGCAGTTCTTC CASTKGYNEQFF